This T cell receptor (beta chain) was captured in a study of T-cell memory formation after mild COVID-19 (dated by TCRdb to about 2021). Notes on the research overall: Most TCR sequence clusters were specific to one of the two donors. Longitudinal TCRalpha and TCRbeta repertoire sequencing tracked T-cell clones expanding and contracting after mild COVID-19 in a couple of donors. The cohort comprised two young, previously healthy adult volunteers, one female and one male.

Overall results and qualifications from the work: Clones that contracted from day 15 to 85 showed balanced CD4/CD8 phenotypes, whereas a second wave of clones that expanded from day 15 to 37 leaned towards CD4+. Only a couple of mild cases were covered by the study, and larger cohorts that include severe cases with pre-infection samples were considered necessary. SARS-CoV-2 specificity was not confirmed for the second-wave clones peaking on day 37. Contracting CD4+ clones were located mainly in the CM and EM memory subsets, whereas CD8+ clones were found to be enriched in EMRA. The detection of some responding clones in pre-infection memory suggests that pre-existing cross-reactive memory T cells joined the SARS-CoV-2 response.

The cysteine opens and the phenylalanine closes a CDR3 of 16 amino acids. Only the CDR3 part of the read is kept: 48 bases, read in frame from the first base. CDR1 and CDR2, looked up from the germline V gene, are SGHDT and YYEEEE. V is clipped by 1 base and J by 4 bases, and the sequence between their germline boundaries is 16 bases long. Ficoll-Paque density gradient centrifugation was the method used to isolate PBMCs. Sequenced on an Illumina NovaSeq 6000. TCRalpha and TCRbeta cDNA libraries were constructed by 5'RACE with constant-segment primers, with sample barcodes and unique molecular identifiers being introduced. RNA was extracted from every sample with Trizol reagent. Library amplification was performed in two PCR steps, and a second sample barcode and Illumina TruSeq adapters were introduced in the second step. The libraries were sequenced on an Illumina NovaSeq using 2 x 150 bp paired-end reads. As for the authors' bioinformatics: With migec v1.2.7, reads were demultiplexed and then collapsed into UMI-guided consensus sequences. Using mixcr v2.1.11, UMI consensuses were aligned to TRA and TRB V and J templates and then assembled into clonotypes. A clonotype was counted as expanded or contracted only when both edgeR and NoisET called the clonotype significant, with the noise models trained on biological replicates. For edgeR calls, the thresholds were a false discovery rate-adjusted p below 0.01 and a log2 fold-change of 1. As an exploratory analysis of dynamics, PCA with hierarchical clustering was applied to max-normalized trajectories of the 1000 most abundant clonotypes. The CD4 or CD8 phenotype of responding clones was assigned using the separately sequenced CD4+ and CD8+ repertoires. Starting from the raw public reads, TCRdb applied fastp trimming at Q25, assembled clones with MiXCR and retained in-frame beta chains. When rows share a CDR3 protein, they turn into one entry using the most common DNA and genes. TCRdb's processing, not the study's, gives the V and J calls here. This sample holds just over 400,000 distinct CDR3 sequences; about 22% were observed only once. Around 14% of the sample comes from the top ten.

This clonotype was counted a few times. Its binding antigen is unknown. Base qualities are not provided; no much larger clone lies one nucleotide away. The sample was PBMCs or a T cell subset sorted from them (not recorded which). The sequence derives from an adult woman who had mild COVID-19 (a few samples of this study predate the infection). The sample titles of this study are shuffled in the database, so cell type and time point are left out; the donor was told from shared clones. The V and J segments used are TRBV5-6 and TRBJ2-3; TRBD2 might be the D gene, on 6 matching bases. At the DNA level, the sequence is TGTGCCAGCAGCTTGTCCCCCACGGAGGGCGCAGATACGCAGTATTTT. Its amino acids are CASSLSPTEGADTQYF.